One and the same sample provided the 18 T cell receptor beta chains below, sequenced in a study of blood T cell repertoires in COVID-19. Sequencing used immunoSEQ multiplex PCR; TCRdb keeps in-frame clones, though not all of them. The sample records roughly 200,000 clones, over 80% being singletons. Sequenced sample: peripheral blood. All receptors derive from a woman aged 25-40 years with COVID-19, enrolled during active disease.

In its sample, this clone was seen a few times. The chain links TRBV15 to TRBJ1-5; D is perhaps TRBD1 (5 bases). Trimming removed 0 bases at V and 0 bases at J, with 6 bases between. CDR3 length: 15 amino acids. The germline CDR1 and CDR2 sequences are LNHNV and YYDKDF (reference sequence). The CDR3 loop is CATSRDGGSNQPQHF. DNA for the CDR3: TGTGCCACCAGCAGAGACGGGGGTAGCAATCAGCCCCAGCATTTT.

The chain employs TRBV19 and TRBJ1-5; unclear D gene. There are 13 residues in the CDR3. V was shortened by 6 bases and J by 6 bases, with 12 bases between the two germline ends. Germline loops: CDR1 LNHDA, CDR2 SQIVND (reference sequence). The CDR3 protein is CASRGLGSQPQHF. For the CDR3, the DNA is TGTGCCAGTAGGGGGTTGGGGAGTCAGCCCCAGCATTTT.

This clone was recorded a few times. V and J are TRBV2 and TRBJ1-6; 9 bases are a match to TRBD1. The CDR3 covers 13 residues. The germline V gene encodes CDR1 SNHLY and CDR2 FYNNEI. With 7 bases clipped from V and 9 bases from J, the junction kept 4 bases outside the gene matches. The CDR3 sequence is CASMDRGASPLHF. CDR3 DNA sequence: TGTGCCAGCATGGACAGGGGTGCTTCACCCCTCCACTTT. The full variable domain, completed using reference TRBV2 and TRBJ1-6, is EPEVTQTPSHQVTQMGQEVILRCVPISNHLYFYWYRQILGQKVEFLVSFYNNEISEKSEIFDDQFSVERPDGSNFTLKIRSTKLEDSAMYFCASMDRGASPLHFGNGTRLTVT.

This clone was picked up a small number of times. This chain connects TRBV18 to TRBJ1-2, with 7 bases that match TRBD1. Germline V CDR1 and CDR2: KGHSH, LQKENI. V shed 1 base and J 1 base; nucleotides not matched to a gene: 9. This CDR3 is 17 amino acids long. The CDR3 DNA follows: TGTGCCAGCTCACCACGAGGGGGCCGAGACCTTAACTATGGCTACACCTTC. Its protein is CASSPRGGRDLNYGYTF.

The chain uses TRBV19 and TRBJ2-7; 7 bases fit TRBD2. This CDR3 contains 16 residues. Per the germline V gene, CDR1 is LNHDA and CDR2 is SQIVND (reference sequence). The J segment lost 3 bases and the V segment lost 5 bases, leaving 13 bases of the junction unmatched. CDR3 sequence reads: CASSLEGEGGRYEQYF. CDR3 nucleotide sequence: TGTGCCAGTAGTCTCGAAGGGGAGGGTGGCCGCTACGAGCAGTACTTC.

The chain uses TRBV29-1 and TRBJ1-1, with D unclear. The V gene lost 4 bases and the J gene lost 1 base, with 10 bases spanning the gap. The length of the CDR3 is 13 residues. Germline loops: CDR1 SQVTM, CDR2 ANQGSEA. CDR3 sequence (DNA): TGCAGCGTTGTAACAATACCGAACACTGAAGCTTTCTTT. Protein sequence: CSVVTIPNTEAFF.

CDR3 nucleotide sequence: TGTGCCAGCAGCCCCAGCGGGGGCACAGATACGCAGTATTTT. Translating gives CASSPSGGTDTQYF. The V gene is TRBV9, the J gene TRBJ2-3; 7 nucleotides agree with TRBD2. Germline loops: CDR1 SGDLS, CDR2 YYNGEE. V was pared by 4 bases and J by 1 base, with 3 bases of the junction left unmatched. The CDR3 contains 14 residues.

This chain uses TRBV29-1 with TRBJ2-5; no reliable D call. The V gene's germline CDR1 is SQVTM and CDR2 ANQGSEA. V dropped 6 bases and J dropped 2 bases, with 19 bases sitting between them. This CDR3 has 15 residues. DNA of the CDR3: TGCAGCGTACCCCTACAGACACTTGGACAAGAGACCCAGTACTTC. This gives the protein CSVPLQTLGQETQYF.

This clone has just a few counts. This chain links TRBV10-3 with TRBJ1-5; 9 bases are shared with TRBD1. The CDR3 sequence is 17 residues long. V was clipped by 3 bases and J by 5 bases; unmatched bases: 11. Per germline, CDR1 ENHRY and CDR2 SYGVKD. The CDR3 bases are TGTGCCATCAGTGATGAGGGGAGAGGGACAGGGTATCAGCCCCAGCATTTT. Protein sequence: CAISDEGRGTGYQPQHF.

This clone was recorded many times. This chain links TRBV6-5 with TRBJ2-5; 8 bases match TRBD2. Losses at the gene ends were 7 bases for V and 4 bases for J; bases not matched to a gene: 8. CDR1 and CDR2 from the germline V gene are MNHEY and SVGAGI. This CDR3 spans 14 amino acids. CDR3 nucleotides: TGTGCCAGCAACAGACGGGAGGGCCGAGAGACCCAGTACTTC. Its translation: CASNRREGRETQYF.

The V call is TRBV5-4, the J call TRBJ1-1; D call uncertain. Trimming took 0 bases from V and 1 from J, leaving 13 bases between them. Looked up from germline, CDR1 is SGHNT and CDR2 is YYREEE (reference sequence). The CDR3 runs to 16 residues. The CDR3, as DNA: TGTGCCAGCAGCTTGGCGTTTGGGCAGGAGAACACTGAAGCTTTCTTT. It yields the protein CASSLAFGQENTEAFF.

The chain employs TRBV9 and TRBJ1-1; D is possibly TRBD1 (5 bases). The CDR3 is made up of 11 amino acids. Trimming removed 3 bases at V and 11 bases at J, with 11 bases between. CDR1 and CDR2 from the germline V gene are SGDLS and YYNGEE. In nucleotides, the CDR3 is TGTGCCAGCAGCGGGGGCAGAGGTGCTTTCTTT. As protein: CASSGGRGAFF.

The gene calls are TRBV2 and TRBJ1-6, with 7 nucleotides matching TRBD1. The V and J ends lost 6 bases and 10 bases, in that order; junction bases with no gene match: 9. The CDR3 is 14 residues long. Germline lookup yields CDR1 SNHLY and CDR2 FYNNEI. The CDR3 nucleotides are TGTGCCAGCAGGAAGACAGGGCTGGAATCACCCCTCCACTTT. This sequence encodes CASRKTGLESPLHF.

This clone was seen only once. The V gene is TRBV5-4, the J gene TRBJ1-2; tentative D call: TRBD1 (5 bases). The CDR3 is 15 residues long. The V gene's germline CDR1 is SGHNT and CDR2 YYREEE (reference sequence). The V gene lost 0 bases and the J gene lost 4 bases, with 13 bases spanning the gap. The DNA of the CDR3 is TGTGCCAGCAGCTTGGGGAGGGGAGGCGGCTATGGCTACACCTTC. Translating gives CASSLGRGGGYGYTF.

The chain couples TRBV28 to TRBJ1-5; 9 nucleotides agree with TRBD1. The CDR3 runs to 15 residues. J gave up 9 bases and V 7 bases, and 13 bases lay outside the gene matches. Germline values: CDR1 MDHEN, CDR2 SYDVKM. CDR3 bases: TGTGCCAGCAATCCATTTCTGACAGGGGGGCCGCCCCAGCATTTT. Translated, it gives CASNPFLTGGPPQHF.

The chain couples TRBV9 to TRBJ2-7; 10 nucleotides match TRBD2. CDR3 length: 15 amino acids. After removal of 4 bases from V and 0 bases from J, the junction contained 4 bases not matched to a gene. Per the germline V gene, CDR1 is SGDLS and CDR2 is YYNGEE. CDR3 loop: CASSTTSGDSYEQYF. In DNA, the CDR3 is TGTGCCAGCAGCACAACTAGCGGGGACTCCTACGAGCAGTACTTC.

The rearrangement uses TRBV4-3 and TRBJ2-2; TRBD2 matches at 9 bases. CDR1 is LGHNA, CDR2 YSLEER, per germline. The V gene end was trimmed by 4 bases and the J gene end by 1 base; junction bases not matched to a gene: 7. The CDR3 has 17 residues. In DNA, the CDR3 is TGCGCCAGCAGCCGCCCCCGACTAGCGGAGAACACCGGGGAGCTGTTTTTT. Protein product: CASSRPRLAENTGELFF.

CDR3 residues: CASSEEVRQANTEAFF. The DNA of the CDR3 is TGTGCCAGCAGTGAAGAGGTCCGGCAGGCGAACACTGAAGCTTTCTTT. This chain joins TRBV2 and TRBJ1-1; D gene unclear. V was shortened by 1 base and J by 1 base, with 13 bases between the two germline ends. The CDR3 has 16 amino acids. Germline V gene data show CDR1 as SNHLY and CDR2 as FYNNEI. The whole variable domain, filled in from reference TRBV2 and TRBJ1-1, reads EPEVTQTPSHQVTQMGQEVILRCVPISNHLYFYWYRQILGQKVEFLVSFYNNEISEKSEIFDDQFSVERPDGSNFTLKIRSTKLEDSAMYFCASSEEVRQANTEAFFGQGTRLTVV.